The present entry profiles one T cell receptor (beta chain) with its context. These data originate in a study of human T cells and chemical hapten exposure. TCRdb reprocessed the RACE reads with MiXCR, giving one entry per CDR3 protein. The sample records over 300,000 distinct CDR3 sequences, less than 6.5% being singletons. Noted time point: pre-sensitization, week 0. Treatment: therapeutic diphenylcyclopropenone sensitization with weekly scalp DPC. The CDR3 is made up of 16 amino acids. Per the germline V gene, CDR1 is SGHAT and CDR2 is FQNNGV. Trimming shortened V by 1 base and J by 2 bases, and 12 bases separated the two germline ends.

Sequenced material: whole blood, taken in connection with sensitization to the hapten diphenylcyclopropenone (DPC). This sequence was found in a woman aged 50 to 60 with alopecia areata. Some clones in this sample may be carry-over from other donors' samples. This sequence joins TRBV11-2 and TRBJ2-1; no clear D. In DNA, the CDR3 is TGTGCCAGCAGCTTAGGGATCGGGCCCACCTACAATGAGCAGTTCTTC. Translating gives CASSLGIGPTYNEQFF.